A single TCR beta chain is shown here with its context. The data derive from a study of blood T cell repertoires in COVID-19. V dropped 2 bases and J dropped 0 bases, with 11 bases sitting between them. The CDR3 extends over 16 amino acids. Germline V CDR1 and CDR2: MGHRA, YSYEKL. Profiled with immunoSEQ multiplex PCR; TCRdb holds only in-frame clones, not every one. The sample records hundreds of thousands of clones, just under 85% being singletons. The chain joins TRBV4-1 to TRBJ1-3, with D perhaps matching TRBD1 (6 bases). Sequencing input: peripheral blood. The clonotype originates from a woman aged 50 to 60 with active or convalescent COVID-19. In DNA, the CDR3 is TGCGCCAGCAGCCAAATGGACAGCCTCTCTGGAAACACCATATATTTT. Translated, it gives CASSQMDSLSGNTIYF.